These 17 T cell receptor beta chains were sequenced from one sample in a study of shared clonotypes between healthy human individuals. Only in-frame clones appear in the TCRdb table, and some are missing; sequencing was by immunoSEQ multiplex PCR. The sample carries about 1.1 million clones, more than 75% recorded once. The sample consisted of memory CD4+ T cells from PBMCs. Subset described: CD45RA-negative fraction. The receptors here all came from a man between 18 and 29 years old in good health. Some clones in this sample may be carry-over from other donors' samples.

As concerns this clone: Here the CDR3 omits its conserved ending phenylalanine or tryptophan, so a read error is the likely source. The chain carries TRBV28 and TRBJ2-2; no firm D call. The CDR3 runs 14 residues. Germline values: CDR1 MDHEN, CDR2 SYDVKM. Between the trimmed V and J ends, which lost 8 bases and 3 bases, there was a span of 13 bases. The CDR3 bases are TGTGCCAGCCGCCCCCGAGGCCACACCGGGGAGCTGTTTCTT. It specifies CASRPRGHTGELFL.

The rearrangement links TRBV7-2 to TRBJ1-2; no clear D. The V end was cut by 5 bases, the J end by 4 bases, with 14 bases between. This CDR3 has 14 residues. The germline V gene has CDR1 SGHTA and CDR2 FQGNSA. The CDR3 loop reads CASSPAGSFYGYTF. CDR3 coding DNA: TGTGCCAGCAGCCCAGCGGGATCTTTCTATGGCTACACCTTC.

This clone showed up just a few times. The chain combines TRBV27 with TRBJ2-7; no clear D gene. Trimming cost V 3 bases and J 2 bases, with 8 bases left between them. Germline CDR1 is MNHEY and CDR2 is SMNVEV (reference sequence). The CDR3 has 13 amino acids. DNA of the CDR3: TGTGCCAGCAGTTTTCGGCCTCCCTACGAGCAGTACTTC. This translates into CASSFRPPYEQYF.

CDR3 sequence reads: CAGSSSGRALGTQYF. The DNA of the CDR3 is TGTGCCGGTTCTTCTAGCGGGAGGGCATTGGGTACGCAGTATTTT. The chain employs TRBV28 and TRBJ2-3, with 12 nucleotides matching TRBD2. The germline V gene has CDR1 MDHEN and CDR2 SYDVKM. This CDR3 region has 15 residues. J lost 8 bases, V lost 11 bases, and 14 bases had no gene match.

The genes are TRBV20-1 and TRBJ2-5; D remains unclear. The CDR3 has 10 amino acids. The V gene's germline CDR1 is DFQATT and CDR2 SNEGSKA (reference sequence). The V end lost 5 bases, the J end lost 8 bases, and 9 bases lay between the germline ends. The DNA of the CDR3 is TGCAGTGCTCTGGAGCTAACCCAGTACTTC. This codes for CSALELTQYF.

Regarding this clone: The same CDR3 arises from other DNA sequences in this sample as well. The chain employs TRBV2 and TRBJ2-3; D gene uncertain. This CDR3 region has 13 residues. The germline gives CDR1 SNHLY, CDR2 FYNNEI. Deletions cut 6 bases from V and 0 bases from J, with 7 bases between. The CDR3 here is CASSPESTDTQYF. The CDR3 region has the DNA TGTGCCAGCAGCCCCGAGAGCACAGATACGCAGTATTTT.

J is TRBJ2-3 and V is TRBV7-2, with D uncertain. Germline-derived CDR1 and CDR2 are SGHTA and FQGNSA. CDR3 length equals 12 residues. Trimming pared 5 bases from V and 6 bases from J, leaving 9 bases between. The CDR3 bases are TGTGCCAGCAGCCCCCCTTGGGATACGCAGTATTTT. Translation gives CASSPPWDTQYF.

This clone was detected only once. The chain is built from TRBV7-9 and TRBJ2-2; no firm D call. This CDR3 contains 14 residues. Germline lookup yields CDR1 SEHNR and CDR2 FQNEAQ (reference sequence). V was shortened by 1 base and J by 6 bases, with 9 bases between the two germline ends. The CDR3 coding sequence is TGTGCCAGCAGCTTAGTAAGCGCAGCCGGGGAGCTGTTTTTT. Protein product: CASSLVSAAGELFF. The full variable domain, with the rest looked up from reference TRBV7-9 and TRBJ2-2, is DTGVSQNPRHKITKRGQNVTFRCDPISEHNRLYWYRQTLGQGPEFLTYFQNEAQLEKSRLLSDRFSAERPKGSFSTLEIQRTEQGDSAMYLCASSLVSAAGELFFGEGSRLTVL.

This sequence joins TRBV6-5 and TRBJ1-1; 8 bases align to TRBD1. The CDR3 is 13 amino acids. Trimming removed 6 bases from V and 5 bases from J; junction bases left unmatched: 5. Germline CDR1 is MNHEY and CDR2 is SVGAGI. The CDR3, as DNA: TGTGCCAGCAGCCTCAGGGGGCTGACTGAAGCTTTCTTT. Translation: CASSLRGLTEAFF.

This clone came up once. The chain links TRBV5-8 to TRBJ2-5, with D uncertain. This CDR3 has 16 residues. Germline values: CDR1 SGHTS, CDR2 YDEGEE. Trimming pared 1 base from V and 5 bases from J, leaving 18 bases between. This CDR3 is CASSLYSGEVGETQYF. CDR3 DNA: TGTGCCAGCAGCTTGTACTCTGGAGAAGTTGGGGAGACCCAGTACTTC. Using reference TRBV5-8 and TRBJ2-5 for the parts outside the CDR3, the full variable domain is EAGVTQSPTHLIKTRGQQATLRCSPISGHTSVYWYQQALGLGLQFLLWYDEGEERNRGNFPPRFSGRQFPNYSSELNVNALELEDSALYLCASSLYSGEVGETQYFGPGTRLLVL.

Comment on this clone: This likely traces to a read error, being one base from a far larger clone. In the same sample, other DNA sequences code for this CDR3. CDR3 protein: CSVPRGAANTDTQYF. CDR3 in DNA: TGCAGCGTCCCCAGGGGAGCGGCCAACACAGATACGCAGTATTTT. The chain has TRBV29-1 and TRBJ2-3; possible D gene TRBD1, 6 bases. Trimming removed 6 bases at V and 2 bases at J, with 18 bases between. The CDR3 loop spans 15 amino acids. Germline values: CDR1 SQVTM, CDR2 ANQGSEA.

J is TRBJ2-2 and V is TRBV7-6; D gene uncertain. V shed 5 bases and J shed 0 bases, with 13 bases lying between them. CDR1 is SGHVS, CDR2 FNYEAQ, per germline. The length of the CDR3 is 16 residues. Written as DNA, the CDR3 is TGTGCCAGCAGCCTACCGGACCGACCGAACACCGGGGAGCTGTTTTTT. Translating it yields CASSLPDRPNTGELFF.

The J gene is TRBJ2-2, the V gene TRBV19, with a weak D call TRBD1 (6 bases). The CDR3 runs to 17 residues. Germline CDR1 is LNHDA and CDR2 is SQIVND (reference sequence). V lost 7 bases to trimming and J lost 6 bases, with 24 bases between them. CDR3: CASTPGLLGAASGELFF. The CDR3 coding sequence is TGTGCCAGTACCCCCGGTTTGTTGGGGGCGGCATCCGGGGAGCTGTTTTTT.

J is TRBJ2-6 and V is TRBV7-9; D could derive from TRBD1 or TRBD2 (5 bases each). V lost 5 bases, J lost 0 bases, and 14 bases lay in between. CDR1 and CDR2 from the germline V gene are SEHNR and FQNEAQ (reference sequence). The CDR3 loop spans 17 amino acids. CDR3 amino acids: CASSQPGRLSGANVLTF. The CDR3, as DNA: TGTGCCAGCAGCCAACCGGGACGTCTCTCTGGGGCCAACGTCCTGACTTTC.

In this sample, this clone turned up once. The chain combines TRBV30 with TRBJ2-1; D is perhaps TRBD1 (6 bases). The CDR3 spans 15 residues. CDR1 and CDR2 (germline): GTSNPN, SVGIG (reference sequence). Trimming removed 1 base from V and 3 bases from J, with 13 bases in between. The CDR3 sequence is CAWSEGGQRYNEQFF. The CDR3 DNA is TGTGCCTGGAGTGAGGGCGGACAGCGCTACAATGAGCAGTTCTTC. The full variable domain, rest sourced from reference TRBV30 and TRBJ2-1, is SQTIHQWPATLVQPVGSPLSLECTVEGTSNPNLYWYRQAAGRGLQLLFYSVGIGQISSEVPQNLSASRPQDRQFILSSKKLLLSDSGFYLCAWSEGGQRYNEQFFGPGTRLTVL.

The sample holds one count of this clone. The chain links TRBV5-1 to TRBJ1-1; perhaps TRBD1 as D (5 bases). Trimming stripped 4 bases from V and 0 bases from J, with 13 bases between. CDR1 is SGHRS and CDR2 is YFSETQ in the germline V gene. CDR3 size: 15 residues. DNA for the CDR3: TGCGCCAGCAGCCCGCAGGGAAACATGAACACTGAAGCTTTCTTT. Its translation: CASSPQGNMNTEAFF.

CDR3 sequence (DNA): TGTGCCAGCAGCCCACAACTCTCCTACAATGAGCAGTTCTTC. Translating gives CASSPQLSYNEQFF. The chain is built from TRBV14 and TRBJ2-1; unclear D gene. Germline CDR1 is SGHDN and CDR2 is FVKESK. The CDR3 is 14 residues long. Trimming removed 4 bases from V and 0 bases from J, with 7 bases in between.